Sequencing of this TCR beta chain was carried out in a study of blood T cells in healthy people across ages. A sample-barcoded 5' primer and a J-beta primer mix were used in a second PCR of roughly 7 to 12 cycles. Via MiXCR, TCRdb re-called the 5' RACE reads, giving one row per CDR3 protein. The sample lists 1.5 million to 2 million distinct CDR3 sequences, around half occurring once. The CDR3 has 13 residues. Trimming pared 9 bases from V and 0 bases from J, leaving 12 bases between. The source material was blood. The chain employs TRBV23-1 and TRBJ2-7; tentatively, D is TRBD2 (6 bases). TRBV23-1 is designated an ORF whose function remains uncertain. The receptor was isolated from a woman aged 40 to 50 in good health. In nucleotides, the CDR3 is TGCGCCAGTCCTGGGGACTGCTCCTACGAGCAGTACTTC. This codes for CASPGDCSYEQYF.